Following are 7 T cell receptor beta chains from one sample sequenced in a study of blood T cells in healthy people across ages. A J-beta primer mix and a sample-barcoded 5' primer were used in a second PCR of about 6 to 12 cycles. TCRdb re-analysed the 5' RACE reads in MiXCR, keeping a single row per CDR3 protein. The sample shows 800,000 to 950,000 distinct CDR3 sequences, just under 30% of them seen only once. These data are also associated with another study on T cells of mothers and their children.

The sample consisted of blood. The receptors shown here come from a woman aged 40 to 49 in good health.

This clonotype was counted ten times or more. V is TRBV29-1 and J is TRBJ2-1; D is undetermined. V lost 3 bases and J lost 8, with 17 bases in between. The CDR3 length is 14 residues. Germline V gene sequence: CDR1 SQVTM, CDR2 ANQGSEA. Here the CDR3 DNA reads TGCAGCGTTGAGCTGGGCGTCCTACAATATGAGCAGTTCTTC. Translated: CSVELGVLQYEQFF.

Notes on this clonotype: This could be a read error, since a much larger clone is one nucleotide away. This chain links TRBV4-1 with TRBJ2-1, with 8 nucleotides matching TRBD1. Germline CDR1 is MGHRA and CDR2 is YSYEKL. V shed 4 bases, J shed 9 bases, and the junction held 11 bases outside the gene matches. There are 15 residues in the CDR3. CDR3 sequence (DNA): TGCGCCAGCAGCCGCCCCGTACAGGGGGGTGGTGAGCAGTTCTTC. Translated: CASSRPVQGGGEQFF.

This clonotype was observed a few times. The chain links TRBV3-1 to TRBJ2-5; possibly TRBD2 for D (7 bases). The ends were cut back, 0 bases at V and 3 bases at J, with 14 bases in the middle. Germline values: CDR1 LGHDT, CDR2 YNNKEL (reference sequence). The CDR3 totals 16 residues. CDR3 residues: CASSQDLGGAEETQYF. The CDR3 bases are TGTGCCAGCAGCCAAGATCTTGGGGGGGCGGAAGAGACCCAGTACTTC.

This clonotype was observed a handful of times. The V gene is TRBV5-1, the J gene TRBJ1-2; D is unclear. The CDR3 extends over 15 amino acids. V was clipped by 0 bases and J by 6 bases, with 15 bases between them. Germline CDR1 SGHRS, CDR2 YFSETQ. DNA for the CDR3: TGCGCCAGCAGCTTGGACGGACCGCCCGGAGATGGCTACACCTTC. As protein: CASSLDGPPGDGYTF.

About this clonotype: This clone may be a read error of a much larger clone one base away. This rearrangement joins TRBV28 to TRBJ2-1, with TRBD1 matching 10 bases. Germline CDR1 and CDR2: MDHEN and SYDVKM. The length of the CDR3 is 14 residues. CDR3 protein: CVSSSPGQGNEQFF. DNA of the CDR3: TGTGTCAGCAGTTCCCCGGGACAGGGGAATGAGCAGTTCTTC.

This clonotype was picked up a small number of times. The chain uses TRBV18 and TRBJ2-7, with no clear D. Germline V gives CDR1 KGHSH, CDR2 LQKENI. This CDR3 spans 14 amino acids. V was shortened by 3 bases and J by 1 base, with 10 bases between the two germline ends. In DNA form, the CDR3 reads TGTGCCAGCTCACCCCCCGCGAAGTCCTACGAGCAGTACTTC. Protein product: CASSPPAKSYEQYF.

A remark on this clonotype: A much bigger clone sits one base away, suggesting this may be a read error. Here the CDR3 reads CASSPRSDTQDF. In DNA, the CDR3 is TGTGCCAGCAGCCCCCGTAGTGATACGCAGGATTTT. The chain carries TRBV7-9 and TRBJ2-3; D call uncertain. Germline CDR1 SEHNR, CDR2 FQNEAQ (reference sequence). The CDR3 is 12 amino acids.